The 24 T cell receptor beta chains below come from one sample, sequenced in a study of shared clonotypes between healthy human individuals. Data came from immunoSEQ multiplex PCR; TCRdb stores just in-frame clones and leaves some out. The repertoire holds roughly 1,100,000 clones, with about 75% as singletons. The sequencing sample was made of memory CD4+ T cells sorted from blood. Subset: CD45RA-negative fraction. The receptor source for this set is a man younger than 35 in good health.

This chain links TRBV6-5 with TRBJ2-2, with D perhaps TRBD1 (5 bases). The germline V gene encodes CDR1 MNHEY and CDR2 SVGAGI. This CDR3 region has 15 residues. The V and J ends lost 6 bases and 6 bases respectively, with 17 bases between them. CDR3: CASSGPGNHAGELFF. CDR3 nucleotide sequence: TGTGCCAGCAGCGGCCCAGGGAACCATGCCGGGGAGCTGTTTTTT.

The chain is built from TRBV30 and TRBJ1-3; the D gene is possibly TRBD1 (5 bases). Trimming shortened V by 4 bases and J by 0 bases, and 19 bases separated the two germline ends. The CDR3 length is 17 residues. Per germline, CDR1 GTSNPN and CDR2 SVGIG (reference sequence). In DNA, the CDR3 is TGTGCCTGGAACTCCGGACAAGGAGGGGCCTCTGGAAACACCATATATTTT. Translation: CAWNSGQGGASGNTIYF.

The chain employs TRBV5-1 and TRBJ1-2, with D possibly TRBD1 on 5 matching bases. Trimming took 0 bases from V and 5 from J, leaving 11 bases between them. The CDR3 has 14 amino acids. The germline gives CDR1 SGHRS, CDR2 YFSETQ. The CDR3 sequence: CASSLDRMEYGYTF. The CDR3, as DNA: TGCGCCAGCAGCTTGGACAGGATGGAGTATGGCTACACCTTC. Looking up the rest from reference TRBV5-1 and TRBJ1-2 gives the full variable domain: KAGVTQTPRYLIKTRGQQVTLSCSPISGHRSVSWYQQTPGQGLQFLFEYFSETQRNKGNFPGRFSGRQFSNSRSEMNVSTLELGDSALYLCASSLDRMEYGYTFGSGTRLTVV.

V is TRBV15 and J is TRBJ1-4; D unclear. This CDR3 has 12 residues. Germline V gene sequence: CDR1 LNHNV, CDR2 YYDKDF (reference sequence). V lost 4 bases and J lost 11, with 11 bases in between. The chain's CDR3 is CATSKGGNKLFF. The CDR3 region has the DNA TGTGCCACCAGCAAAGGAGGGAATAAACTGTTTTTT.

This chain connects TRBV6-1 to TRBJ2-7; TRBD1 matches 10 bases. V gave up 6 bases and J gave up 7 bases; unmatched junction bases: 12. The CDR3 is made up of 15 amino acids. Germline values: CDR1 MNHNS, CDR2 SASEGT. The CDR3 protein is CASRSPGQGFWEQYF. CDR3 in DNA: TGTGCCAGCAGATCCCCGGGACAGGGGTTTTGGGAGCAGTACTTC.

V is TRBV11-2 and J is TRBJ2-1; 13 positions match TRBD2. The CDR3 covers 16 residues. The germline gives CDR1 SGHAT, CDR2 FQNNGV. J gave up 7 bases and V 5 bases, and 8 bases lay outside the gene matches. DNA of the CDR3: TGTGCCAGCAGCCCCACTAAGGGACTAGCGGGAAATGAGCAGTTCTTC. It specifies CASSPTKGLAGNEQFF.

The chain recombines TRBV11-2 with TRBJ2-2, with TRBD1 matching 10 bases. The CDR3 has 16 amino acids. Germline V gives CDR1 SGHAT, CDR2 FQNNGV. V shed 5 bases, J shed 8 bases, and the junction held 11 bases outside the gene matches. CDR3 DNA: TGTGCCAGCAGCGCGCGGACAGGGGGAAATACGGGGGAGCTGTTTTTT. It codes for CASSARTGGNTGELFF. The complete variable domain, with remaining parts taken from reference TRBV11-2 and TRBJ2-2, reads EAGVAQSPRYKIIEKRQSVAFWCNPISGHATLYWYQQILGQGPKLLIQFQNNGVVDDSQLPKDRFSAERLKGVDSTLKIQPAKLEDSAVYLCASSARTGGNTGELFFGEGSRLTVL.

This chain joins TRBV10-3 and TRBJ2-3; D is ambiguous. Germline V CDR1 and CDR2: ENHRY, SYGVKD. V dropped 7 bases and J dropped 5 bases, with 10 bases sitting between them. The CDR3 is made up of 12 amino acids. CDR3: CAITPTGDTQYF. CDR3 in DNA: TGTGCCATCACCCCTACTGGAGATACGCAGTATTTT.

This clone was seen a single time. The chain carries TRBV6-5 and TRBJ1-2, with TRBD1 matching over 12 bases. The CDR3 is 16 amino acids. Germline-derived CDR1 and CDR2 are MNHEY and SVGAGI. With 2 bases clipped from V and 4 bases from J, the junction kept 5 bases outside the gene matches. CDR3 sequence: CASSYGTGGAGYGYTF. The CDR3 DNA follows: TGTGCCAGCAGTTACGGGACAGGGGGCGCGGGCTATGGCTACACCTTC.

The chain recombines TRBV7-2 with TRBJ1-2; D gene uncertain. This CDR3 comprises 15 residues. Germline lookup yields CDR1 SGHTA and CDR2 FQGNSA. V shed 0 bases and J shed 8 bases, with 16 bases lying between them. The CDR3 coding sequence is TGTGCCAGCAGCTTAGCCCGAGACAATCTACACGGCTACACCTTC. This sequence encodes CASSLARDNLHGYTF.

This clone was counted many times. J is TRBJ2-1 and V is TRBV5-3, with 9 bases matching TRBD1. TRBV5-3 counts as an open reading frame of uncertain function. With V trimmed by 4 bases and J by 6 bases, 11 bases remained unmatched. The CDR3 is 16 amino acids. CDR3 region: CARSLLGTGRSNEQFF. DNA of the CDR3: TGTGCCAGAAGCCTCCTAGGGACAGGGAGGTCCAATGAGCAGTTCTTC.

The chain has TRBV19 and TRBJ1-6; tentative D call: TRBD1 (6 bases). Looked up from germline, CDR1 is LNHDA and CDR2 is SQIVND (reference sequence). Trimming took off 7 bases at V and 1 base at J, with 11 bases between the two ends. CDR3 length equals 15 residues. CDR3 region: CASTEGGSYNSPLHF. The DNA for the CDR3 is TGTGCCAGTACCGAAGGGGGGTCCTATAATTCACCCCTCCACTTT.

The chain recombines TRBV7-9 with TRBJ2-4; TRBD1 aligns across 9 bases. With 5 bases clipped from V and 1 base from J, the junction kept 6 bases outside the gene matches. The CDR3 extends over 16 amino acids. In germline, CDR1 is SEHNR, CDR2 FQNEAQ (reference sequence). In DNA form, the CDR3 reads TGTGCCAGCAGCCCCGGGACAGGGAGTGCCAAAAACATTCAGTACTTC. Its translation: CASSPGTGSAKNIQYF.

There are a few counts of this clone. The rearrangement links TRBV6-5 to TRBJ1-2; D perhaps matches TRBD1 (6 bases). V was clipped by 2 bases and J by 6 bases, with 16 bases between them. This CDR3 is built from 15 residues. The V gene's germline CDR1 is MNHEY and CDR2 SVGAGI. The CDR3 nucleotides read TGTGCCAGCAGTTACGGGGGCGGGGCCCTAGATGGCTACACCTTC. It is translated as CASSYGGGALDGYTF.

The V gene is TRBV2, the J gene TRBJ2-7, with D maybe TRBD2 (5 bases). The CDR3 consists of 14 residues. With 4 bases removed from V and 7 bases from J, the gap between germline ends came to 17 bases. Germline-derived CDR1 and CDR2 are SNHLY and FYNNEI. CDR3 DNA: TGTGCCAGCAGTGTCAAAGTGGCCCGCGGGGAGCAGTACTTC. Its protein is CASSVKVARGEQYF.

The chain uses TRBV5-4 and TRBJ1-1, with D unresolved. There are 14 residues in the CDR3. Per the germline V gene, CDR1 is SGHNT and CDR2 is YYREEE (reference sequence). V was pared by 4 bases and J by 10 bases, with 20 bases between. CDR3 bases: TGTGCCAGCAGCCAAGATCTTGTCGGGTTCGGAGCTTTCTTT. Protein product: CASSQDLVGFGAFF.

The chain uses TRBV11-3 and TRBJ2-2; D is unresolved. The CDR3 totals 15 residues. Germline V gene lookup returns CDR1 SGHNT and CDR2 YENEEA. Between the trimmed V and J ends, which lost 1 base and 0 bases, there was a span of 6 bases. The CDR3 DNA reads TGTGCCAGCAGCTTAGTATCTTCGAACACCGGGGAGCTGTTTTTT. It encodes CASSLVSSNTGELFF.

A few counts support this clone. The chain uses TRBV30 and TRBJ2-2, with a weak D call TRBD2 (6 bases). The CDR3 totals 14 residues. The V end was cut by 1 base, the J end by 7 bases, with 13 bases between. In germline, CDR1 is GTSNPN, CDR2 SVGIG (reference sequence). The CDR3 sequence is CAWSGQGGGGELFF. The CDR3 nucleotides read TGTGCCTGGAGTGGGCAGGGAGGAGGCGGGGAGCTGTTTTTT.

The rearrangement joins TRBV11-2 to TRBJ2-2; possibly TRBD2 for D (6 bases). The CDR3 consists of 13 residues. V was shortened by 7 bases and J by 7 bases, with 13 bases between the two germline ends. Per the germline V gene, CDR1 is SGHAT and CDR2 is FQNNGV. The CDR3 spells CASISTSLGELFF. The CDR3 nucleotides are TGTGCCAGCATCTCAACTAGCCTCGGGGAGCTGTTTTTT. The entire variable domain, with the rest obtained from reference TRBV11-2 and TRBJ2-2, is as follows: EAGVAQSPRYKIIEKRQSVAFWCNPISGHATLYWYQQILGQGPKLLIQFQNNGVVDDSQLPKDRFSAERLKGVDSTLKIQPAKLEDSAVYLCASISTSLGELFFGEGSRLTVL.

This chain joins TRBV6-1 and TRBJ1-2; D gene ambiguous. Trimming took off 1 base at V and 5 bases at J, with 8 bases between the two ends. CDR1 is MNHNS, CDR2 SASEGT, per germline. The CDR3 runs 13 residues. CDR3 amino acids: CASSEDWLYGYTF. CDR3 sequence (DNA): TGTGCCAGCAGTGAAGATTGGCTTTATGGCTACACCTTC.

The V gene is TRBV18, the J gene TRBJ1-1; 8 bases map to TRBD1. V shed 2 bases and J 4 bases; nucleotides not matched to a gene: 3. From germline, CDR1 is KGHSH and CDR2 LQKENI. The CDR3 covers 14 residues. CDR3 sequence: CASSPEQGGTEAFF. DNA for the CDR3: TGTGCCAGCTCACCAGAACAGGGGGGCACTGAAGCTTTCTTT. The full variable domain, its missing parts supplied by reference TRBV18 and TRBJ1-1, is NAGVMQNPRHLVRRRGQEARLRCSPMKGHSHVYWYRQLPEEGLKFMVYLQKENIIDESGMPKERFSAEFPKEGPSILRIQQVVRGDSAAYFCASSPEQGGTEAFFGQGTRLTVV.

This clone was detected a few times. The rearrangement links TRBV10-3 to TRBJ1-1, with D possibly being TRBD1 (5 bases). CDR1 ENHRY and CDR2 SYGVKD come from the germline V gene. This CDR3 is 13 amino acids long. Trimming removed 10 bases at V and 6 bases at J, with 18 bases between. The CDR3 is CATLDRRDSEAFF. The CDR3 DNA is TGTGCCACCTTAGACCGTCGGGACTCTGAAGCTTTCTTT.

This clone was detected once. This chain connects TRBV7-2 to TRBJ1-2, with a weak D call TRBD1 (6 bases). Trimming left V 5 bases short and J 2 bases short, with 9 bases between. Germline V gene sequence: CDR1 SGHTA, CDR2 FQGNSA. The CDR3 extends over 13 amino acids. CDR3 amino acids: CASSGTPNYGYTF. CDR3 DNA: TGTGCCAGCAGCGGGACACCGAACTATGGCTACACCTTC.

The genes are TRBV4-1 and TRBJ2-5; D is perhaps TRBD1 or TRBD2 (5 bases each). Per the germline V gene, CDR1 is MGHRA and CDR2 is YSYEKL. The germline V and J ends were trimmed by 4 bases and 2 bases, with 17 bases remaining between them. This CDR3 is 16 amino acids long. The CDR3 DNA reads as TGCGCCAGCAGCCCGGCGTGGGACCCGCGACAAGAGACCCAGTACTTC. This sequence encodes CASSPAWDPRQETQYF.